Listed below are T cell receptor beta chains from one sample, sequenced in a study of CD8 T cells in Susac syndrome. From the immunoSEQ multiplex PCR reads, TCRdb called clonotypes with MiXCR, one entry per CDR3 protein. The sample gives 95,000 to 150,000 distinct CDR3 sequences, roughly 94% of which show up once; roughly 0.29% is in the top ten. Source material: CD8+ T cells from PBMCs. Source of these receptors: a human donor with Susac syndrome. Both conserved end residues are part of each CDR3. A D gene is named only where the DNA matches it firmly. Not all rows give a size; the values are once, few, many and, for expanded clones, a class.

CDR3nt: TGTGCCAGCAGCCAACGACTAGCCGATGATCCATATACGCAGTATTTT
CDR3aa: CASSQRLADDPYTQYF
v_gene: TRBV9
abundance: .
d_gene: TRBD2
j_gene: TRBJ2-3
len: 16

CDR3nt: TGTGCCAGCAGCCAAGAAATAGTGCGGGGCCCCTACAATGAGCAGTTCTTC
CDR3aa: CASSQEIVRGPYNEQFF
v_gene: TRBV3-1
abundance: .
d_gene: .
j_gene: TRBJ2-1
len: 17

CDR3nt: TGTGCCAGCAGCCGTGGGTTAGCGGGCTCCTACGAGCAGTACTTC
CDR3aa: CASSRGLAGSYEQYF
v_gene: TRBV14
abundance: .
d_gene: TRBD2
j_gene: TRBJ2-7
len: 15

CDR3nt: TGCAGTGCTAGGGACCTAGCCGGGTGGTACGAGCAGTACTTC
CDR3aa: CSARDLAGWYEQYF
v_gene: TRBV20-1
abundance: .
d_gene: .
j_gene: TRBJ2-7
len: 14

CDR3nt: TGTGCCAGCAGCCCCAAGGACAGGGACTATGGCTACACCTTC
CDR3aa: CASSPKDRDYGYTF
v_gene: TRBV3-1
abundance: .
d_gene: TRBD1
j_gene: TRBJ1-2
len: 14

CDR3nt: TGTGCCAGCAGCGCGTCTAGTATCCAAGAGACCCAGTACTTC
CDR3aa: CASSASSIQETQYF
v_gene: TRBV9
abundance: .
d_gene: .
j_gene: TRBJ2-5
len: 14

CDR3nt: TGTGCCAGCACCGGGGACAACCAAGAGACCCAGTACTTC
CDR3aa: CASTGDNQETQYF
v_gene: TRBV12-3/TRBV12-4
abundance: .
d_gene: .
j_gene: TRBJ2-5
len: 13

CDR3nt: TGCAGGTCCGGGTGGGCAGGGCACGATTCGAACACCGGGGAGCTGTTTTTT
CDR3aa: CRSGWAGHDSNTGELFF
v_gene: TRBV20-1
abundance: once
d_gene: .
j_gene: TRBJ2-2
len: 17

CDR3nt: TGCGCCAGCAGCCAAGGCAGGCCGGGGGAGCTGTTTTTT
CDR3aa: CASSQGRPGELFF
v_gene: TRBV4-3
abundance: .
d_gene: .
j_gene: TRBJ2-2
len: 13

CDR3nt: TGTGCCATCGCGGGACAGGGATCCGGCCTTGACACTGAAGCTTTCTTT
CDR3aa: CAIAGQGSGLDTEAFF
v_gene: TRBV10-3
abundance: .
d_gene: TRBD1
j_gene: TRBJ1-1
len: 16

CDR3nt: TGTGCCAGCAGCCCCGTGTGGTCGGCCTACGAGCAGTACTTC
CDR3aa: CASSPVWSAYEQYF
v_gene: TRBV7-9
abundance: .
d_gene: .
j_gene: TRBJ2-7
len: 14